Each of the 26 T cell receptor beta chains below was sequenced from the same sample in a study of cytomegalovirus exposure and HLA in healthy donors. The study ran its PCR with 60 Vbeta and 13 Jbeta primers. The repertoire was sequenced with immunoSEQ multiplex PCR; TCRdb's copy has only in-frame clones and lacks some. The sample has fewer than 150,000 clones, 15% seen once. The sample consisted of PBMCs. The receptors originated from a woman aged 18-29 years in good health and CMV-seronegative.

This clone was detected only a few times. This chain connects TRBV9 to TRBJ1-2; 9 bases are shared with TRBD1. Looked up from germline, CDR1 is SGDLS and CDR2 is YYNGEE. V was pared by 3 bases and J by 14 bases, with 8 bases of the junction left unmatched. The length of the CDR3 is 12 residues. The CDR3 reads CASSEGTGMGTF. The CDR3 nucleotides read TGTGCCAGCAGCGAAGGGACAGGGATGGGTACCTTC.

V and J are TRBV5-3 and TRBJ1-2; D may be TRBD1 (5 bases). TRBV5-3 is an ORF for which the function is uncertain. The CDR3 length is 15 residues. V lost 0 bases and J lost 4, with 13 bases in between. As DNA, the CDR3 is TGTGCCAGAAGCTTGGGTTTGCAGGGCGGCTATGGCTACACCTTC. Translated, it gives CARSLGLQGGYGYTF.

The rearrangement uses TRBV10-1 and TRBJ2-7, with D perhaps matching TRBD2 (5 bases). Deletions cut 5 bases from V and 3 bases from J, with 11 bases between. This CDR3 comprises 13 residues. The germline V gene has CDR1 WNHNN and CDR2 SYGVQD (reference sequence). The CDR3 DNA sequence: TGCGCCAGCAGTCCAGGACTGGACTACGAGCAGTACTTC. Translated, it gives CASSPGLDYEQYF.

The gene calls are TRBV7-2 and TRBJ1-2; D gene uncertain. CDR3 length: 14 amino acids. V shed 7 bases and J shed 2 bases, with 14 bases lying between them. Germline CDR1 SGHTA, CDR2 FQGNSA. The CDR3: CASKVAQTNYGYTF. The CDR3 DNA reads as TGTGCCAGCAAGGTAGCCCAGACCAACTATGGCTACACCTTC.

The chain recombines TRBV7-2 with TRBJ2-5; 10 bases match TRBD2. CDR1 and CDR2 (germline): SGHTA, FQGNSA. There are 15 residues in the CDR3. V gave up 1 base and J gave up 6 bases; unmatched junction bases: 5. CDR3 sequence: CASSLEASGSQTQYF. DNA for the CDR3: TGTGCCAGCAGCTTAGAGGCTAGCGGGAGTCAGACCCAGTACTTC.

The rearrangement joins TRBV19 to TRBJ1-1, with a tentative D call TRBD1 (5 bases). V lost 3 bases and J lost 5, with 10 bases in between. Per germline, CDR1 LNHDA and CDR2 SQIVND (reference sequence). This CDR3 spans 13 amino acids. The CDR3 here is CASSIRGTTEAFF. The CDR3 region has the DNA TGTGCCAGTAGTATTAGGGGAACAACTGAAGCTTTCTTT.

This clone was picked up a small number of times. V gene TRBV7-2 combines with J gene TRBJ2-7; TRBD1 matches at 10 bases. Germline CDR1 reads SGHTA; CDR2 reads FQGNSA. The J segment lost 5 bases and the V segment lost 4 bases, leaving 8 bases of the junction unmatched. The CDR3 extends over 15 amino acids. The DNA for the CDR3 is TGTGCCAGCAGCTATACCGGGACAGGGGTTGACGAGCAGTACTTC. It is translated as CASSYTGTGVDEQYF.

This clone was seen at least ten times. This sequence joins TRBV6-5 and TRBJ1-1; perhaps TRBD1 as D (5 bases). In germline, CDR1 is MNHEY, CDR2 SVGAGI. This CDR3 comprises 14 residues. Trimming removed 2 bases at V and 1 base at J, with 8 bases between. CDR3 sequence (DNA): TGTGCCAGCAGTTACCGGGGGACGAACACTGAAGCTTTCTTT. Translation: CASSYRGTNTEAFF.

This clone appeared a few times. The V and J genes are TRBV5-4 and TRBJ1-2; tentatively, D is TRBD1 (6 bases). CDR3 length equals 14 residues. Trimming cost V 4 bases and J 4 bases, with 14 bases left between them. CDR1 is SGHNT, CDR2 YYREEE, per germline (reference sequence). CDR3 in amino acids: CASSGLEGVYGYTF. For the CDR3, the DNA is TGTGCCAGCAGCGGTCTTGAGGGGGTCTATGGCTACACCTTC. Looking up the rest from reference TRBV5-4 and TRBJ1-2 gives the full variable domain: ETGVTQSPTHLIKTRGQQVTLRCSSQSGHNTVSWYQQALGQGPQFIFQYYREEENGRGNFPPRFSGLQFPNYSSELNVNALELDDSALYLCASSGLEGVYGYTFGSGTRLTVV.

This clone has a handful of counts. This chain links TRBV7-2 with TRBJ2-3; 9 bases are a match to TRBD2. With V trimmed by 10 bases and J by 7 bases, 9 bases remained unmatched. The germline V gene encodes CDR1 SGHTA and CDR2 FQGNSA. The CDR3 has 13 residues. The CDR3 nucleotides read TGTGCCATTGGGCGGGGGGGACAGAATACGCAGTATTTT. It specifies CAIGRGGQNTQYF.

This clone was counted a few times. V gene TRBV9 combines with J gene TRBJ2-1; 8 nucleotides agree with TRBD2. Unmatched junction bases numbered 12, after V lost 0 bases and J lost 7 bases. The CDR3 sequence is 17 residues long. CDR1 and CDR2 (germline): SGDLS, YYNGEE. CDR3 in amino acids: CASSVDPGGPSRNEQFF. Written as DNA, the CDR3 is TGTGCCAGCAGCGTAGACCCGGGAGGGCCCTCGAGGAATGAGCAGTTCTTC.

This clone was counted a few times. CDR3 residues: CASRRPGGNEQFF. DNA of the CDR3: TGTGCCAGCAGGAGGCCTGGAGGCAATGAGCAGTTCTTC. The chain recombines TRBV2 with TRBJ2-1, with D tentatively TRBD2 (5 bases). Trimming removed 6 bases at V and 6 bases at J, with 12 bases between. The CDR3 is 13 residues long. CDR1 and CDR2 from the germline V gene are SNHLY and FYNNEI.

The chain uses TRBV5-1 and TRBJ2-3; possible D gene TRBD1, 6 bases. The CDR3 covers 14 residues. Deletions cut 2 bases from V and 2 bases from J, with 9 bases between. In germline, CDR1 is SGHRS, CDR2 YFSETQ. CDR3: CASSLGQLTDTQYF. Here the CDR3 DNA reads TGCGCCAGCAGCTTAGGACAGCTCACAGATACGCAGTATTTT. The full variable domain, completed using reference TRBV5-1 and TRBJ2-3, is KAGVTQTPRYLIKTRGQQVTLSCSPISGHRSVSWYQQTPGQGLQFLFEYFSETQRNKGNFPGRFSGRQFSNSRSEMNVSTLELGDSALYLCASSLGQLTDTQYFGPGTRLTVL.

The sample holds a few counts of this clone. V gene TRBV27 combines with J gene TRBJ2-3, with TRBD2 matching over 11 bases. The CDR3 consists of 14 residues. The junction had 4 bases not matched to a gene; V was cut back by 5 bases and J by 6 bases. Germline CDR1 and CDR2: MNHEY and SMNVEV (reference sequence). The CDR3 DNA reads as TGTGCCAGCAGTCCCCGGACTAGCGGGGATACGCAGTATTTT. This gives the protein CASSPRTSGDTQYF.

This chain uses TRBV6-6 with TRBJ1-5, with TRBD1 identical over 11 bases. This CDR3 is 14 amino acids long. J was trimmed by 1 base and V by 9 bases; bases with no gene match: 2. Looked up from germline, CDR1 is MNHNY and CDR2 is SVGAGI (reference sequence). The CDR3 sequence is CASGTGGSNQPQHF. CDR3 in DNA: TGTGCCAGTGGGACAGGGGGGAGCAATCAGCCCCAGCATTTT.

This clone occurred a few times. V is TRBV11-3 and J is TRBJ2-3; no clear D. Germline V gives CDR1 SGHNT, CDR2 YENEEA. This CDR3 region has 12 residues. The V gene lost 6 bases and the J gene lost 3 bases, with 7 bases spanning the gap. Here the CDR3 DNA reads TGTGCCAGCAGTTTCCATACAGATACGCAGTATTTT. Translation gives CASSFHTDTQYF.

In this sample, this clone turned up a few times. The DNA of the CDR3 is TGCGCCAGCAGCCTGCGGGGGGTCCACACAGATACGCAGTATTTT. Translation: CASSLRGVHTDTQYF. This sequence joins TRBV5-1 and TRBJ2-3, with TRBD2 matching over 8 bases. The V gene's germline CDR1 is SGHRS and CDR2 YFSETQ. The CDR3 spans 15 residues. The J segment lost 2 bases and the V segment lost 4 bases, leaving 6 bases of the junction unmatched.

This chain uses TRBV5-4 with TRBJ2-1; TRBD1 matches at 8 bases. With 3 bases clipped from V and 2 bases from J, the junction kept 4 bases outside the gene matches. Germline loops: CDR1 SGHNT, CDR2 YYREEE (reference sequence). CDR3 length equals 15 residues. In DNA form, the CDR3 reads TGTGCCAGCAGCTACGGGACAGGAACCTACAATGAGCAGTTCTTC. Translated: CASSYGTGTYNEQFF.

This clone has more than one count but fewer than ten. This chain links TRBV9 with TRBJ2-7, with TRBD2 matching over 10 bases. This CDR3 region has 14 residues. Germline trimming cut 3 bases from V and 2 bases from J; bases unmatched to any gene: 2. Germline CDR1 is SGDLS and CDR2 is YYNGEE. DNA for the CDR3: TGTGCCAGCAGCGGTAGCGGGAGGCCCTACGAGCAGTACTTC. Its protein product is CASSGSGRPYEQYF. Filled out from reference TRBV9 and TRBJ2-7, the complete variable domain reads DSGVTQTPKHLITATGQRVTLRCSPRSGDLSVYWYQQSLDQGLQFLIQYYNGEERAKGNILERFSAQQFPDLHSELNLSSLELGDSALYFCASSGSGRPYEQYFGPGTRLTVT.

This clone appeared a few times. The chain is built from TRBV4-1 and TRBJ1-1; D is ambiguous. CDR1 and CDR2 from the germline V gene are MGHRA and YSYEKL. V gave up 1 base and J gave up 1 base, with 7 bases separating them. The CDR3 extends over 14 amino acids. CDR3 DNA: TGCGCCAGCAGCCAAGGTATTCGGAACACTGAAGCTTTCTTT. Translation gives CASSQGIRNTEAFF.

V is TRBV6-1 and J is TRBJ1-3, with D unclear. CDR3 length equals 16 residues. Germline-derived CDR1 and CDR2 are MNHNS and SASEGT. With 2 bases removed from V and 0 bases from J, the gap between germline ends came to 11 bases. The CDR3 DNA reads TGTGCCAGCAGTGAAACCCAGGTCGGCTCTGGAAACACCATATATTTT. It encodes CASSETQVGSGNTIYF.

This clone has just a few counts. This chain connects TRBV2 to TRBJ2-1; 12 bases line up with TRBD2. Germline V gene sequence: CDR1 SNHLY, CDR2 FYNNEI. The CDR3 totals 15 residues. Unmatched junction bases numbered 4, after V lost 6 bases and J lost 4 bases. Here the CDR3 reads CASRMGLAGYNEQFF. For the CDR3, the DNA is TGTGCCAGCAGGATGGGACTAGCGGGTTACAATGAGCAGTTCTTC.

V and J are TRBV7-8 and TRBJ2-3, with TRBD2 identical over 10 bases. Germline values: CDR1 SGHVS, CDR2 FQNEAQ. The CDR3 totals 16 residues. V dropped 5 bases and J dropped 3; count of bases not matched to a gene: 8. The CDR3, as DNA: TGTGCCAGCAGCCACGCCCTAGCGGGGGTGACAGATACGCAGTATTTT. This encodes CASSHALAGVTDTQYF.

This clone was seen only a few times. The chain carries TRBV19 and TRBJ1-6, with 8 bases matching TRBD1. V lost 3 bases to trimming and J lost 10 bases; unmatched junction nucleotides: 8. This CDR3 is built from 15 residues. Per germline, CDR1 LNHDA and CDR2 SQIVND (reference sequence). This CDR3 reads CASSMGGQGGSPLHF. CDR3 nucleotide sequence: TGTGCCAGTAGTATGGGCGGACAGGGCGGATCACCCCTCCACTTT.

The chain combines TRBV30 with TRBJ1-4, with D possibly matching TRBD1 (5 bases). The CDR3 is made up of 18 amino acids. The germline V gene encodes CDR1 GTSNPN and CDR2 SVGIG (reference sequence). V was clipped by 0 bases and J by 8 bases, with 25 bases between them. CDR3: CAWSVLSGGAAIGEKLFF. The CDR3 DNA reads TGTGCCTGGAGTGTCTTGTCTGGAGGGGCGGCGATCGGGGAAAAACTGTTTTTT.

This clone was detected only a few times. The chain employs TRBV5-6 and TRBJ2-7, with 13 bases that match TRBD2. CDR3 length equals 16 residues. The germline CDR1 and CDR2 sequences are SGHDT and YYEEEE. V shed 4 bases and J 2 bases; nucleotides not matched to a gene: 6. The DNA of the CDR3 is TGTGCCAGCAGCGTGGGACTAGCGGGGCCCCCCTACGAGCAGTACTTC. As protein: CASSVGLAGPPYEQYF.